The clone carrying this T cell receptor (beta chain) showed up many times. Antigen specificity is unknown. One junction end disagrees with the germline gene, perhaps due to a read error. This sample stems from a study of blood T cells in healthy people across ages. Investigators took approximately 9.4 milliliters of peripheral blood from every donor. Germline-derived CDR1 and CDR2 are SNHLY and FYNNEI. The CDR3 runs 16 residues. A second about 7 to 11 cycle PCR used barcoded and J-beta primers. TCRdb independently ran MiXCR on the 5' RACE reads; one entry per CDR3 protein. This sample yields over 950,000 distinct CDR3 sequences, of which roughly two fifths are seen a single time; roughly 13% belongs to the top ten. Study results and limitations: The unsorted PBMCs prevented any conclusive comparison of naive versus antigen-experienced cells.

The sequence was obtained from a man aged 18 to 29 in good health. The specimen sequenced was blood. This chain joins TRBV2 and TRBJ1-4; 9 bases agree with TRBD1. CDR3 bases: TGTGCCAGCAGCACCGGACAGGGGACAACCAATGAAAAACTGTTTTTT. Its translation: CASSTGQGTTNEKLFF.